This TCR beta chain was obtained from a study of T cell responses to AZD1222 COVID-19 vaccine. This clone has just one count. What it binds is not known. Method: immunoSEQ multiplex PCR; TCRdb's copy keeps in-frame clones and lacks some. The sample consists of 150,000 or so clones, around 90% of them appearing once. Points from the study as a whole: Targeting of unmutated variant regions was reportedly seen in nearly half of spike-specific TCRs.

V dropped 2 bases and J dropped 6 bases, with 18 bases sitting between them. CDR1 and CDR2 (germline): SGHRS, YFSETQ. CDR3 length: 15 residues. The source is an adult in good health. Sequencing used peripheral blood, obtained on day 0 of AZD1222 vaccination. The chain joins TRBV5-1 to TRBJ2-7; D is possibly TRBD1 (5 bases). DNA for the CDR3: TGCGCCAGCAGCTTCACCGGGCCAGGGTTCCTCGAGCAGTACTTC. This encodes CASSFTGPGFLEQYF. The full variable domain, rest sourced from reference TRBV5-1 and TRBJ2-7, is KAGVTQTPRYLIKTRGQQVTLSCSPISGHRSVSWYQQTPGQGLQFLFEYFSETQRNKGNFPGRFSGRQFSNSRSEMNVSTLELGDSALYLCASSFTGPGFLEQYFGPGTRLTVT.